The source of this T cell receptor beta chain is a study of blood T cell repertoires in COVID-19. Authors' processing steps: Scientists estimated how many nucleated cells there were by amplifying reference gene primers. The method was immunoSEQ multiplex PCR; TCRdb's version includes in-frame clones alone and lacks a portion of them. That table supplies the V and J calls and clone size; D and trimming were determined from the DNA. The sample consists of some 89,000 clones, approximately 90% of them appearing once. Sequencing was carried out using peripheral blood. This TCR was recovered from a man between 60 and 75 years old with acute or convalescent COVID-19.

CDR3 in DNA: TGCAGCGTCAGACAGGGATATAATTCACCCCTCCACTTT. Its protein is CSVRQGYNSPLHF. This sequence joins TRBV29-1 and TRBJ1-6; 7 nucleotides line up with TRBD1. The J segment lost 4 bases and the V segment lost 6 bases, leaving 3 bases of the junction unmatched. The CDR3 is made up of 13 amino acids. CDR1 SQVTM and CDR2 ANQGSEA come from the germline V gene.